This is a list of T cell receptor beta chains from one sample in a study of CD8 T cells in Susac syndrome. TCRdb reprocessed the immunoSEQ multiplex PCR reads via MiXCR and lists one record per CDR3 protein. The table has 84,000 or so distinct CDR3 sequences, roughly 94% seen once. The sequencing input was CD8+ T cells from PBMCs. The receptors stem from a human donor with Susac syndrome. CDR3s include the opening cysteine and the closing phenylalanine or tryptophan.

v_call: TRBV29-1; cdr3_aa: CSFSRQAQETQYF
v_call: TRBV5-6; cdr3_aa: CASSFVGGGEKLFF
v_call: TRBV15; cdr3_aa: CATSRDRGRAKNIQYF
v_call: TRBV3-1; cdr3_aa: CASSQESSGNNEQFF
v_call: TRBV14; cdr3_aa: CASSPPGFYEQYF
v_call: TRBV11-2; cdr3_aa: CASRGPTGTGAYEQYF
v_call: TRBV20-1; cdr3_aa: CSASVRTVAVSYEQYF
v_call: TRBV4-1; cdr3_aa: CASSQAGSPSSYEQYF
v_call: TRBV29-1; cdr3_aa: CSVAGGLGTDTQYF
v_call: TRBV20-1; cdr3_aa: CSARETASSYNEQFF
v_call: TRBV27; cdr3_aa: CASSSGLAGGFSYEQYF
v_call: TRBV29-1; cdr3_aa: CSSDGATSGRYNEQFF
v_call: TRBV6-1; cdr3_aa: CASRRDRLAGGGDTQYF
v_call: TRBV21-1; cdr3_aa: CASSSREGMNTEAFF
v_call: TRBV7-9; cdr3_aa: CASSNGADEQYF
v_call: TRBV29-1; cdr3_aa: CSVVRSNTGELFF
v_call: TRBV6-1; cdr3_aa: CASSEGTGGSYEQYF
v_call: TRBV20-1; cdr3_aa: CSARDMQGPYNEQFF
v_call: TRBV5-1; cdr3_aa: CASSFDSPLNEQFF
v_call: TRBV28; cdr3_aa: CASLGTDNQPQHF
v_call: TRBV7-9; cdr3_aa: CASSPPGVGNEQFF
v_call: TRBV30; cdr3_aa: CAWSESLSNEQFF